The T cell receptor beta chain under discussion was sequenced for a study of cytomegalovirus exposure and HLA in healthy donors. General study results and limits: Researchers catalogued roughly 170 TCR beta chains as cytomegalovirus-associated. Accounts indicate the classifier identified cytomegalovirus status with strong specificity and sensitivity. Immune exposure data for these donors was limited to CMV serostatus. The likely origin of a cluster of highly shared sequence variants was a sequencing artifact.

Trimming cost V 3 bases and J 0 bases, with 15 bases left between them. The germline V gene encodes CDR1 MGHRA and CDR2 YSYEKL. The CDR3 runs 16 residues. Both 60 Vbeta primers and 13 Jbeta primers went into the PCR. Repertoires were generated with immunoSEQ multiplex PCR, while TCRdb's copy carries only in-frame clones and drops some. This listing includes tens of thousands of clones. On this clone itself: Its specificity is unknown.

This chain connects TRBV4-1 to TRBJ2-7; D possibly corresponds to TRBD2 (6 bases). The receptor was derived from a male donor in good health and CMV-seropositive. The sample was PBMCs. The CDR3 coding sequence is TGCGCCAGCAGCCAGGTGTTTGGGGGGAGCTCCTACGAGCAGTACTTC. Amino acid sequence: CASSQVFGGSSYEQYF.